This is a list of T cell receptor beta chains from one sample in a study of blood T cell repertoires in COVID-19. The table came from immunoSEQ multiplex PCR; TCRdb's copy has only in-frame clones and leaves some out. The table shows roughly 200,000 clones, with over 75% occurring only once. The specimen was peripheral blood. The origin of the receptors is a man aged 50 to 59 with acute or convalescent COVID-19. Each CDR3 is given with its conserved first and last residue. The order of the fields is J gene, V gene, CDR3 protein.

TRBJ2-1 TRBV7-3 CASSLGTYNEQFF
TRBJ1-5 TRBV7-9 CASSLPQRGYTQPQHF
TRBJ2-5 TRBV7-7 CASSLGPGGIQETQYF
TRBJ1-1 TRBV27 CASSSRLTGAEAFF
TRBJ2-7 TRBV28 CASSSGTGVSYEQYF
TRBJ1-3 TRBV28 CASTPGGTGYTIYF
TRBJ2-5 TRBV24-1 CATYRTGKETQYF
TRBJ2-1 TRBV24-1 CATSDPPSGRRNEQFF
TRBJ2-7 TRBV30 CAWSVQRYEQYF
TRBJ1-6 TRBV5-6 CASSSDSRLPDSPLHF
TRBJ1-6 TRBV27 CASSFRDRGSPLHF
TRBJ2-1 TRBV28 CASSFIKRSWGLADYNEQFF
TRBJ1-5 TRBV29-1 CSVGGGNNQPQHF
TRBJ1-1 TRBV7-2 CASSLGGQHNTEAFF
TRBJ2-2 TRBV10-2 CASSLAGAGELFF
TRBJ2-5 TRBV9 CASSVGIGTGGAKTQYF
TRBJ2-3 TRBV5-1 CASSSGLAGTQSTDTQYF
TRBJ2-7 TRBV28 CASSLWADISYEQYF
TRBJ2-1 TRBV11-2 CASGPGLAGGLAYNEQFF
TRBJ1-2 TRBV5-1 CASSLAGFGYGYTF
TRBJ2-1 TRBV28 CASSFPQGAWNEQFF
TRBJ1-2 TRBV5-1 CASSKQGFDYGYTF
TRBJ2-2 TRBV7-3 CASIPGHGDTGELFF
TRBJ2-5 TRBV27 CASSGLGTGIQETQYF
TRBJ1-5 TRBV5-1 CASSFGVWGVNQPQHF
TRBJ1-1 TRBV19 CASSSRDRGLYTEAFF
TRBJ2-1 TRBV19 CASSMRYNEQFF
TRBJ1-5 TRBV10-3 CAISGGHNQPQHF
TRBJ2-2 TRBV2 CASRQGVGTGELFF
TRBJ2-1 TRBV19 CASSAPPKRGDALNEQFF
TRBJ2-1 TRBV19 CASSTFGTSGGYNEQFF
TRBJ1-5 TRBV9 CASSVGSDQPQHF
TRBJ1-2 TRBV3-1/TRBV3-2 CASSPAGRDYGYTF
TRBJ2-4 TRBV29-1 CSAVAGGPEGKNIQYF
TRBJ1-5 TRBV19 CASSVPGTGNQPQHF
TRBJ2-7 TRBV3-1/TRBV3-2 CASSQGEGGYEQYF
TRBJ2-3 TRBV28 CASSGGTSGTDTQYF
TRBJ2-3 TRBV11-2 CASSFLLVLRGGLPDTQYF
TRBJ2-1 TRBV2 CASRDGRGHYNEQFF
TRBJ2-2 TRBV7-9 CASSLGGGFTGELFF
TRBJ2-3 TRBV5-1 CASSLLAGESPTQYF
TRBJ1-2 TRBV7-9 CASSWLGQDYGYTF
TRBJ2-7 TRBV24-1 CATSEVGGYEQYF
TRBJ1-6 TRBV4-3 CASSRDRPGQGTSPLHF
TRBJ2-1 TRBV18 CASSPSGTYNEQFF
TRBJ2-1 TRBV13 CASSLLGGSYNEQFF
TRBJ2-5 TRBV30 CAWSAGGPRKTQYF
TRBJ2-2 TRBV9 CASSTSGGYTGELFF
TRBJ2-1 TRBV7-2 CASRPSSGSLWNEQFF